What follows are 4 T cell receptor beta chains derived from one specimen sequenced in a study of T cell responses to AZD1222 COVID-19 vaccine. Clones were sequenced by immunoSEQ multiplex PCR, and TCRdb holds only the in-frame ones, with some missing. Of about 180,000 clones detected, roughly nine tenths appear once; the ten largest clones hold less than 2.5%. The input for sequencing was peripheral blood, taken on day 0 of AZD1222 vaccination. The receptor set was obtained from an adult in good health.

The rearrangement joins TRBV19 to TRBJ2-2, with 8 bases fitting TRBD2. The V segment lost 5 bases and the J segment 4 bases; nucleotides outside the gene matches: 6. CDR1 LNHDA and CDR2 SQIVND come from the germline V gene (reference sequence). The CDR3 sequence is 15 residues long. The CDR3 DNA reads TGTGCCAGTAGTCTGGCGGGAGGAAGCACCGGGGAGCTGTTTTTT. Translating gives CASSLAGGSTGELFF.

The rearrangement uses TRBV5-1 and TRBJ2-1; unclear D gene. V shed 2 bases and J shed 4 bases, with 10 bases lying between them. Germline values: CDR1 SGHRS, CDR2 YFSETQ. The CDR3 runs 14 residues. CDR3 bases: TGCGCCAGCAGCTTAAGAGACGGATACAATGAGCAGTTCTTC. This translates into CASSLRDGYNEQFF.

CDR3 sequence reads: CASRPLGKGRGYTF. The DNA for the CDR3 is TGTGCCAGCAGACCCCTAGGGAAGGGACGGGGCTACACCTTC. The V and J genes are TRBV27 and TRBJ1-2, with D possibly being TRBD1 (5 bases). V was pared by 6 bases and J by 8 bases, with 19 bases between. Germline values: CDR1 MNHEY, CDR2 SMNVEV (reference sequence). CDR3 length equals 14 residues.

The chain links TRBV29-1 to TRBJ1-5; D is perhaps TRBD1 (5 bases). Germline V gene lookup returns CDR1 SQVTM and CDR2 ANQGSEA. V was clipped by 1 base and J by 3 bases, with 10 bases between them. The CDR3 is 14 amino acids. In nucleotides, the CDR3 is TGCAGCGTTGAAGGAGGGGCGGACAATCAGCCCCAGCATTTT. Its protein product is CSVEGGADNQPQHF. Drawing the rest from reference TRBV29-1 and TRBJ1-5, the complete variable domain is SAVISQKPSRDICQRGTSLTIQCQVDSQVTMMFWYRQQPGQSLTLIATANQGSEATYESGFVIDKFPISRPNLTFSTLTVSNMSPEDSSIYLCSVEGGADNQPQHFGDGTRLSIL.